The clone carrying this TCR beta chain has at least ten counts. Its antigen remains unidentified. The authors defined stable hyperthyroidism as no ophthalmopathy within 18 months of follow-up. Clinicians diagnosed using symptoms, serum thyroxine, TRAb, thyroid ultrasound and orbital computed tomography. PBMCs originated in 7.5 to 10 ml of fresh peripheral blood. The study amplified TCR beta CDR3 regions using RNA transcripts. HTBI primers were used in a first-round RT-PCR, which preceded a second-round multiplex PCR. TCRdb independently ran MiXCR on the multiplex PCR reads; one entry per CDR3 protein. The sample includes 400,000 to 450,000 distinct CDR3 sequences, roughly 21% of them seen just once. This sample was taken from a study of Graves' ophthalmopathy and Graves' hyperthyroidism. Study-wide points: A model of 13 signatures distinguished ophthalmopathy from stable hyperthyroidism at less than 90% sensitivity and approximately 77% specificity.

The TCR originated in a young woman with stable Graves' hyperthyroidism. The sample consisted of peripheral blood.

The CDR3 here is CASSSPGLNYEQYF. The CDR3 DNA is TGTGCCAGCAGTTCACCGGGACTCAACTACGAGCAGTACTTC. The chain links TRBV28 to TRBJ2-7, with a weak D call TRBD2 (6 bases). This CDR3 is 14 amino acids long. The germline gives CDR1 MDHEN, CDR2 SYDVKM. Trimming removed 4 bases at V and 3 bases at J, with 13 bases between.